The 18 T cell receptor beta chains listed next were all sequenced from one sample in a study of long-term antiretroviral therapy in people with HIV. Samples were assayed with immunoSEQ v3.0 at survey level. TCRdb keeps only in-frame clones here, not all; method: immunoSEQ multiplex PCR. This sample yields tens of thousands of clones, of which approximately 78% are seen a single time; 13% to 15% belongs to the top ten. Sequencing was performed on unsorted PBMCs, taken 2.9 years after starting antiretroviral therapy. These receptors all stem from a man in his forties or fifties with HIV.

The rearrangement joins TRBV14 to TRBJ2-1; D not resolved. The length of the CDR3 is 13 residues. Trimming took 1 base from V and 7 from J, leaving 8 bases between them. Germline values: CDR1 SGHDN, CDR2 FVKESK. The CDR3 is CASSQGTRNEQFF. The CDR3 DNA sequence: TGTGCCAGCAGCCAAGGGACGCGGAATGAGCAGTTCTTC.

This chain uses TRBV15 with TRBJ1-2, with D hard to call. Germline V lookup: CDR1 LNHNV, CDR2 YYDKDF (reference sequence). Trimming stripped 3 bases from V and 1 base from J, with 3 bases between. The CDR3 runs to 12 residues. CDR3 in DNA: TGTGCCACCAGCAGGGATAACTATGGCTACACCTTC. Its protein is CATSRDNYGYTF. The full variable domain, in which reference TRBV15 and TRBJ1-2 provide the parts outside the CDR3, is DAMVIQNPRYQVTQFGKPVTLSCSQTLNHNVMYWYQQKSSQAPKLLFHYYDKDFNNEADTPDNFQSRRPNTSFCFLDIRSPGLGDTAMYLCATSRDNYGYTFGSGTRLTVV.

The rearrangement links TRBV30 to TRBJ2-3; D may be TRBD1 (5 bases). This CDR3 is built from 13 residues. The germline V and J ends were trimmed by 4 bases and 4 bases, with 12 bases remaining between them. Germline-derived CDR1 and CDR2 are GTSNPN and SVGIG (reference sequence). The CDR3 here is CAWKGQAPDTQYF. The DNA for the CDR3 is TGTGCCTGGAAGGGGCAGGCCCCAGATACGCAGTATTTT.

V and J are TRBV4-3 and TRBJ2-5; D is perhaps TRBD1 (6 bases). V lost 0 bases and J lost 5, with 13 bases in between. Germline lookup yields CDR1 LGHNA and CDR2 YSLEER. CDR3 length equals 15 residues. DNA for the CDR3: TGCGCCAGCAGCCAAGAAACACAGGGATACGAGACCCAGTACTTC. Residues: CASSQETQGYETQYF.

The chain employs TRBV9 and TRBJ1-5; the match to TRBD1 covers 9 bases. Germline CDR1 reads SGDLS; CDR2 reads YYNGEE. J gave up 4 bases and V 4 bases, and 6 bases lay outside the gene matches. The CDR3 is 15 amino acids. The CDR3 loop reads CASSTGQGNNQPQHF. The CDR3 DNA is TGTGCCAGCAGCACCGGACAGGGGAATAATCAGCCCCAGCATTTT.

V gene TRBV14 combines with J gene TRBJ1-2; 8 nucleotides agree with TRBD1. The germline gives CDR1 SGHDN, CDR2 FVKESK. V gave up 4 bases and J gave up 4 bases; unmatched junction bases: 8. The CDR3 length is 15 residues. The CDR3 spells CASSLAGGASYGYTF. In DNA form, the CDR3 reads TGTGCCAGCAGCCTCGCAGGGGGCGCGAGCTATGGCTACACCTTC.

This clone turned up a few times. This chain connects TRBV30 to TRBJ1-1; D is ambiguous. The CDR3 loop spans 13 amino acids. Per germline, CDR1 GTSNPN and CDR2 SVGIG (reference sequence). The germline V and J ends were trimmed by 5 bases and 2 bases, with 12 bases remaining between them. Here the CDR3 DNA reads TGTGCCTGGGCCACCCTGGGCAACACTGAAGCTTTCTTT. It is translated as CAWATLGNTEAFF.

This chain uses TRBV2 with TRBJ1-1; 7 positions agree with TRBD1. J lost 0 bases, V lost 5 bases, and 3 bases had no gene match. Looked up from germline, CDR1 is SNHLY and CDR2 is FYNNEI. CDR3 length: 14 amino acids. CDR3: CASSQGGLNTEAFF. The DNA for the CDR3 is TGTGCCAGCAGTCAGGGGGGCTTGAACACTGAAGCTTTCTTT.

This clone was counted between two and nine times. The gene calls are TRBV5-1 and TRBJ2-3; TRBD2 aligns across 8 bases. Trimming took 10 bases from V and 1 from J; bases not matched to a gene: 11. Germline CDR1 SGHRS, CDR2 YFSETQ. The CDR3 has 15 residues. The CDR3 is CALKGSGGGTDTQYF. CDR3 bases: TGCGCCCTCAAGGGAAGCGGGGGAGGCACAGATACGCAGTATTTT.

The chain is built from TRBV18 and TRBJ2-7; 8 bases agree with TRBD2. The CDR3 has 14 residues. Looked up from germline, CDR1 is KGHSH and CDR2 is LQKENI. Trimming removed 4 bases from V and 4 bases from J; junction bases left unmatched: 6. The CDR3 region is CASSLGLELYEQYF. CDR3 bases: TGTGCCAGCTCACTGGGACTAGAACTGTACGAGCAGTACTTC.

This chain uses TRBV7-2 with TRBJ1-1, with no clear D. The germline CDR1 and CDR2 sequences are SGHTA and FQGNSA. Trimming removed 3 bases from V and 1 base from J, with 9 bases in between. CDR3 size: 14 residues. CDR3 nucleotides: TGTGCCAGCAGCTTCAGCAGACGGAACACTGAAGCTTTCTTT. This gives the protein CASSFSRRNTEAFF.

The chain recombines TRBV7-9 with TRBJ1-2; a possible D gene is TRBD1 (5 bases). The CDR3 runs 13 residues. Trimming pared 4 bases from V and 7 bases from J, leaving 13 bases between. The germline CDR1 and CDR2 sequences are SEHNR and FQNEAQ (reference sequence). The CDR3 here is CASSSLGGAGYTF. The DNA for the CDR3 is TGTGCCAGCAGCTCCCTGGGGGGAGCTGGCTACACCTTC.

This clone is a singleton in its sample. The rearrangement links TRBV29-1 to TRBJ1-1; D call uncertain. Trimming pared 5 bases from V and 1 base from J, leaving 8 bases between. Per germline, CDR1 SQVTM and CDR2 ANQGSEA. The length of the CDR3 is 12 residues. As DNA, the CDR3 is TGCAGCGTTAGTCGGGGGAACACTGAAGCTTTCTTT. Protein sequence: CSVSRGNTEAFF.

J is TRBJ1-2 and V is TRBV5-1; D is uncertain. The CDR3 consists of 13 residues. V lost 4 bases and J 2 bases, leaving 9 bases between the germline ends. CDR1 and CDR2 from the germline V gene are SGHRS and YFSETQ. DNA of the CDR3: TGCGCCAGCAGCGCCGATCTCAACTATGGCTACACCTTC. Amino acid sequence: CASSADLNYGYTF. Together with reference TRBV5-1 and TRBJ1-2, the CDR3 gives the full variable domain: KAGVTQTPRYLIKTRGQQVTLSCSPISGHRSVSWYQQTPGQGLQFLFEYFSETQRNKGNFPGRFSGRQFSNSRSEMNVSTLELGDSALYLCASSADLNYGYTFGSGTRLTVV.

CDR3 DNA: TGCGCCAGCAGCTTGGTCATAGCGGGGCTCGGTGAGACCCAGTACTTC. This sequence encodes CASSLVIAGLGETQYF. V is TRBV5-1 and J is TRBJ2-5, with 8 bases lining up with TRBD2. Germline loops: CDR1 SGHRS, CDR2 YFSETQ. The CDR3 is 16 residues long. Trimming at V came to 0 bases and at J to 5 bases, leaving 9 bases not matched to a gene.

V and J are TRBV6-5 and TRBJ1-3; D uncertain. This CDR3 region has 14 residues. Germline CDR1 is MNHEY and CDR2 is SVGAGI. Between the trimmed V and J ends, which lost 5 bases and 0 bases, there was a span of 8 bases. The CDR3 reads CASSITHSGNTIYF. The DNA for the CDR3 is TGTGCCAGCAGTATTACACACTCTGGAAACACCATATATTTT.

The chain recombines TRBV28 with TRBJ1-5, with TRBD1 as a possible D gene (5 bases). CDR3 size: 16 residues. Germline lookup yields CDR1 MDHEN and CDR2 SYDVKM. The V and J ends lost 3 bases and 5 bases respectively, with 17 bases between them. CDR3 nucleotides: TGTGCCAGCAGTTTGCCCCTGTACAGGAAATATCAGCCCCAGCATTTT. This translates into CASSLPLYRKYQPQHF. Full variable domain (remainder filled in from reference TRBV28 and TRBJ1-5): DVKVTQSSRYLVKRTGEKVFLECVQDMDHENMFWYRQDPGLGLRLIYFSYDVKMKEKGDIPEGYSVSREKKERFSLILESASTNQTSMYLCASSLPLYRKYQPQHFGDGTRLSIL.

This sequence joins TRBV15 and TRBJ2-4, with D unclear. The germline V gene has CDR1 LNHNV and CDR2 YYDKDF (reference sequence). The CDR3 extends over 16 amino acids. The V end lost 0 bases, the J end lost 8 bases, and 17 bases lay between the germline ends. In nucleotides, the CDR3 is TGTGCCACCAGCAGAGAAGACATAAGGGCTAATGACATTCAGTACTTC. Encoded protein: CATSREDIRANDIQYF.